Sequencing of this TCR beta chain was carried out in a study of CD4 T cells in relation to SARS-CoV-2 and coronaviruses (dated by TCRdb to the early 2020s). General notes on the study: Using patient-derived lymphoblastoid cell lines, the shared crossreactive spike epitopes were mapped to their HLA restriction. At the level of individual TCR clonotypes, the study evaluated whether memory CD4+ T cells crossreact between the spike proteins of SARS-CoV-2 and those of common cold coronaviruses. The Adaptive Biotechnologies TCR-sequencing kit was used to sequence samples from three pre-COVID donors and the naive versus memory experiments, while other data came from Illumina-based sequencing. For other donors in the study, expansion assays were sequenced with a different, Illumina-based TCR-beta assay.

In regard to this clone: Its antigen is currently not known. No much larger clone is present one base from it, and per-base qualities are unavailable.

The paper's findings and limits, for the study overall: The study was constrained by small numbers of patients and of tested TCRs. Crossreactivity analysis centred on spike protein, so crossreactivity against other viral proteins was not assessed. Because no donor provided both pre-pandemic and post-infection samples, tracing the source of pre-existing responses was limited. Crossreactive clones showed significantly weaker SARS-CoV-2-driven expansion than monoreactive clones, consistent with antigenic imprinting. In around two thirds of donors, memory CD4+ clonotypes turned up that crossrecognized SARS-CoV-2 and at least one common cold coronavirus spike. Naive versus memory sequencing indicated the assay detects memory recall responses rather than primary responses primed during culture.

CD4+ T cells from unexposed donors were collected before the COVID-19 pandemic (2011-2018). Naive and memory CD4+ T cells were separated from cryopreserved PBMCs through CD4 enrichment, which was followed by EasySep naive CD4+ T cell enrichment. The leukapheresis product for the unexposed donors was obtained through commercial purchase. Ficoll-Paque PLUS gradient centrifugation was used to isolate PBMCs from either whole blood or leukapheresis product. PBMCs were either cryopreserved at -140 degrees C or used fresh in the expansion assay. The QIAamp Micro DNA Kit was used to extract genomic DNA from the CD4+ T cells. DNA from uncultured naive and memory CD4+ T cells underwent immunoSEQ TCR-beta sequencing at deep resolution. Per the authors' processing: During preprocessing, nonproductive sequences were discarded, as were any CDR3s that did not begin with C, did not end with F or W, or were shorter than 7 amino acids. Cultured and uncultured naive and memory CD4+ repertoires were searched for previously identified spike- and CEF-reactive CDR3s. Pairwise Levenshtein distance, computed with the stringdist R package after three terminal residues were trimmed from each end, was used as the measure of CDR3 homology. TCRdb re-hosts the immuneACCESS table, in-frame sequences only. Its copies lack some clones; in the studies checked, an unresolved V gene accounts for under half of them, and the cause for the rest is not known. The V and J calls and the clone size are those of that table, but D and trimming were determined from the DNA. For this sample there are some 64,000 clones; about 94% appear just once. The leading ten clones occupy 0.14% of the sample.

The clonotype was recovered from a human donor in good health. Sequenced: naive CD4+ T cells from PBMCs. Sample cell subset or site, as interpreted from the label and publication: naive CD4+ T cells isolated by negative enrichment.

The CDR3 is CASSRLSPGRGRSDTQYF. In nucleotides, the sequence is TGTGCCAGCAGCCGACTGTCCCCGGGACGCGGGCGGTCAGATACGCAGTATTTT. The chain is assembled from TRBV28 and TRBJ2-3; the D gene could be either TRBD1 or TRBD2, each agreeing at 5 bases. CDR1 MDHEN and CDR2 SYDVKM were looked up in the germline V gene. Cut back by 6 bases and 4 bases, the V and J ends lie 26 bases apart. Counted from cysteine to phenylalanine, this CDR3 has 18 amino acids. Solely the CDR3 DNA is kept, with 54 bases framed from the first base.